This TCR beta chain was profiled in a study of cytomegalovirus exposure and HLA in healthy donors. The table lists this clone with a count of one. One end of the junction varies from germline; a read error may be responsible. The CDR3 spans 14 residues. Germline CDR1 is SEHNR and CDR2 is FQNEAQ (reference sequence). Vbeta (60) and Jbeta (13) primers were used in the PCR. The method was immunoSEQ multiplex PCR; TCRdb's version includes in-frame clones alone and lacks a portion of them. Here the sample spans some 130,000 clones, less than 85% being singletons. Sequenced input: PBMCs. The chain has TRBV7-9 and TRBJ2-7; 9 bases map to TRBD1. The sequence came from a man in his forties in good health and CMV-seronegative. Written as DNA, the CDR3 is TGTTCCAGCAAGCAGGGACAGGGAGACTACGAGCAGTACTTC. Translation: CSSKQGQGDYEQYF.